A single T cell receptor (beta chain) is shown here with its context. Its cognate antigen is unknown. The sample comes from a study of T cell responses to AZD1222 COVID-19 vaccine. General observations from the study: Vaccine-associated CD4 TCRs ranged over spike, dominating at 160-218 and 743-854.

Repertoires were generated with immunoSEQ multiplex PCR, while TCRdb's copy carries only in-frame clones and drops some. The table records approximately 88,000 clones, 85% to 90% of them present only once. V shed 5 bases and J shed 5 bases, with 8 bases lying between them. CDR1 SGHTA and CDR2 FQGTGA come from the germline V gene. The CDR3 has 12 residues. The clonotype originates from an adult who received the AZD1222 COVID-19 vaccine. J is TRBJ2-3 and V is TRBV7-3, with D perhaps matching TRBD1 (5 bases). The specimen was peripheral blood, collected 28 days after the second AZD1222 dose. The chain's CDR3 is CASSPQGDTQYF. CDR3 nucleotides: TGTGCCAGCAGCCCTCAGGGAGATACGCAGTATTTT.